This T cell receptor beta chain came from a study of blood T cell repertoires in COVID-19. The assay was immunoSEQ multiplex PCR, and TCRdb's table has in-frame clones only and misses some. This table holds around 300,000 clones, around 89% found once. Losses at the gene ends were 0 bases for V and 7 bases for J; bases not matched to a gene: 2. CDR1 and CDR2 from the germline V gene are KGHSH and LQKENI. This CDR3 has 14 residues. This sequence joins TRBV18 and TRBJ1-4, with 7 bases that match TRBD1. The TCR comes from a woman under 30 with acute COVID-19. Sequencing was carried out using PBMCs or T cells enriched from blood (not recorded which). The CDR3 DNA reads as TGTGCCAGCTCACCACCGGAGGGGGCTGAAAAACTGTTTTTT. This sequence encodes CASSPPEGAEKLFF.